What follows are 10 T cell receptor beta chains derived from one specimen sequenced in a study of T cells in Graves' hyperthyroidism and ophthalmopathy. RNA transcripts provided the source from which TCR beta CDR3 regions were amplified. The TCR CDR3 first-round RT-PCR relied on the HTBI primer set. TCRdb redid the calling of the multiplex PCR reads with MiXCR, one entry per CDR3 protein. The sample lists 250,000 to 300,000 distinct CDR3 sequences, 12% to 15% occurring once. Sequencing input: blood. The receptors derive from a woman aged 40 to 49 with Graves' hyperthyroidism.

This clonotype was picked up many times. V gene TRBV7-9 combines with J gene TRBJ2-7; no reliable D call. V lost 6 bases and J lost 0, with 9 bases in between. Germline loops: CDR1 SEHNR, CDR2 FQNEAQ (reference sequence). This CDR3 contains 13 residues. The CDR3 bases are TGTGCCAGCAGTCCGGGTTACTCCTACGAGCAGTACTTC. This translates into CASSPGYSYEQYF.

The V call is TRBV5-1, the J call TRBJ2-3, with D possibly being TRBD1 or TRBD2 (5 bases each). This CDR3 contains 15 residues. Germline V lookup: CDR1 SGHRS, CDR2 YFSETQ. Trimming shortened V by 7 bases and J by 6 bases, and 21 bases separated the two germline ends. CDR3 amino acids: CASHVGRGRYDTQYF. CDR3 in DNA: TGCGCCAGCCACGTGGGACGAGGACGTTATGATACGCAGTATTTT. The full variable domain, rest sourced from reference TRBV5-1 and TRBJ2-3, is KAGVTQTPRYLIKTRGQQVTLSCSPISGHRSVSWYQQTPGQGLQFLFEYFSETQRNKGNFPGRFSGRQFSNSRSEMNVSTLELGDSALYLCASHVGRGRYDTQYFGPGTRLTVL.

The genes are TRBV28 and TRBJ2-1; 9 nucleotides match TRBD1. CDR1 and CDR2 (germline): MDHEN, SYDVKM. CDR3 length equals 18 residues. V gave up 4 bases and J gave up 1 base; unmatched junction bases: 11. In DNA form, the CDR3 reads TGTGCCAGCAGTTCACTATCCTACAGGGGGCCTTCCTACAATGAGCAGTTCTTC. Amino acid sequence: CASSSLSYRGPSYNEQFF.

This clonotype was seen a handful of times. This chain links TRBV6-1 with TRBJ2-6; D remains ambiguous. Germline V gene lookup returns CDR1 MNHNS and CDR2 SASEGT. This CDR3 comprises 11 residues. The CDR3 is CLCSGANVLTF. The CDR3 DNA is TGTCTCTGCTCTGGGGCCAACGTCCTGACTTTC.

This clonotype was recorded many times. The chain is built from TRBV15 and TRBJ1-5; tentatively, D is TRBD1 (5 bases). CDR3 size: 13 residues. Germline assignment: CDR1 LNHNV and CDR2 YYDKDF (reference sequence). Trimming left V 2 bases short and J 7 bases short, with 9 bases between. The CDR3 DNA follows: TGTGCCACCAGCAGACTTGGGGGGCAGCCCCAGCATTTT. Translated: CATSRLGGQPQHF.

This clonotype has a handful of counts. V gene TRBV20-1 combines with J gene TRBJ1-2; the match to TRBD1 covers 9 bases. The V segment lost 6 bases and the J segment 3 bases; nucleotides outside the gene matches: 5. This CDR3 has 13 amino acids. CDR1 is DFQATT, CDR2 SNEGSKA, per germline (reference sequence). The CDR3 reads CSARDREDYGYTF. CDR3 DNA sequence: TGCAGTGCGCGGGACAGGGAAGACTATGGCTACACCTTC.

This clonotype was seen repeatedly, ten times or more. This chain links TRBV5-6 with TRBJ2-7; no reliable D call. Trimming left V 2 bases short and J 2 bases short, with 14 bases between. The V gene's germline CDR1 is SGHDT and CDR2 YYEEEE. The CDR3 spans 15 residues. The CDR3 here is CASSFLLTGAYEQYF. The DNA of the CDR3 is TGTGCCAGCAGCTTCCTCCTGACTGGAGCCTACGAGCAGTACTTC. Variable domain in full (rest from reference TRBV5-6 and TRBJ2-7): DAGVTQSPTHLIKTRGQQVTLRCSPKSGHDTVSWYQQALGQGPQFIFQYYEEEERQRGNFPDRFSGHQFPNYSSELNVNALLLGDSALYLCASSFLLTGAYEQYFGPGTRLTVT.

This clonotype was observed at least ten times. The rearrangement links TRBV5-6 to TRBJ2-2, with 13 bases identical to TRBD2. This CDR3 contains 17 residues. Per germline, CDR1 SGHDT and CDR2 YYEEEE. V shed 3 bases, J shed 0 bases, and the junction held 2 bases outside the gene matches. The CDR3 reads CASSWGTSGTNTGELFF. In nucleotides, the CDR3 is TGTGCCAGCAGCTGGGGGACTAGCGGGACGAACACCGGGGAGCTGTTTTTT.

This clonotype was recorded many times. This sequence joins TRBV12-3 or TRBV12-4 and TRBJ1-2; the match to TRBD1 covers 10 bases. Unmatched junction bases numbered 7, after V lost 4 bases and J lost 8 bases. This CDR3 spans 14 amino acids. The CDR3, as DNA: TGTGCCAGCAGTTCCTTAGGGACAGGGGAGGGCTACACCTTC. Its protein is CASSSLGTGEGYTF.

On this clonotype itself: It may be a read error: a sequence one base away is much more abundant. V and J are TRBV7-9 and TRBJ1-1, with 9 bases identical to TRBD1. The CDR3 has 15 amino acids. Per germline, CDR1 SEHNR and CDR2 FQNEAQ (reference sequence). The CDR3 coding sequence is TGTGCCAGCAGCCCCGGGACAGGGCGGGACACTAAAGCTTTCTTT. Amino acids: CASSPGTGRDTKAFF.